This T cell receptor (beta chain) was documented in a study of blood T cells in healthy people across ages. Overall study findings and caveats: Strong correlation was found linking TCR beta diversity to naive T cell percentage. Significant beta diversity loss was already apparent by age 40, declining roughly linearly.

Donors each provided roughly 9.6 milliliters of peripheral blood. Whenever a sample was processed, at least 6.5 million PBMCs were isolated. The V gene end was trimmed by 4 bases and the J gene end by 3 bases; junction bases not matched to a gene: 6. From germline, CDR1 is MNHEY and CDR2 SVGAGI. This CDR3 is built from 14 residues. The table lists this clonotype with a few counts. Its antigen remains unidentified. A second PCR, run for roughly 7 to 11 cycles, used a sample-barcoded 5' primer plus a J-beta primer mix. MiXCR, run by TCRdb on the 5' RACE reads, gives a single entry per CDR3 protein. The sample has about a million distinct CDR3 sequences, approximately 49% seen once.

The sequenced material came from blood. The receptor's source is a man aged 30-40 years in good health. V usage is TRBV6-5 and J usage is TRBJ2-7; 7 nucleotides agree with TRBD1. The CDR3 nucleotides read TGTGCCAGCAGTTTCCTGGGACAGTTCTACGAGCAGTACTTC. Residues: CASSFLGQFYEQYF.